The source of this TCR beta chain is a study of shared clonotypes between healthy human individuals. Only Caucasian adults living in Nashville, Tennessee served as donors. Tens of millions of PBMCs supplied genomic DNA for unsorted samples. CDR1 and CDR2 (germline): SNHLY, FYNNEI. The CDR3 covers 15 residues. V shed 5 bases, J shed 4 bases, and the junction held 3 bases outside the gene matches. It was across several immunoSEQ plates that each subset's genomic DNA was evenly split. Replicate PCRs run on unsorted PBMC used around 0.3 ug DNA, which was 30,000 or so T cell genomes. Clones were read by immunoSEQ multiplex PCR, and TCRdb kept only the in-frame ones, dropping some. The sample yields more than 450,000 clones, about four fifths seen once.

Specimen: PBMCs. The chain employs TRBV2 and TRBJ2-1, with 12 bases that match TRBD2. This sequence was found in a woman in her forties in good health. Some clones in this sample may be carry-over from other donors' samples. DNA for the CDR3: TGTGCCAGCAGTCTAGCGGGAGGGGTTTACAATGAGCAGTTCTTC. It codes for CASSLAGGVYNEQFF.